The clone carrying this T cell receptor (beta chain) was detected once. What it recognizes is unknown. The data were taken from a study of blood T cells in healthy people across ages. Study-wide results and limits: It was found that TCR beta diversity correlated strongly with the percentage of naive T cells. Unsorted PBMCs prevented conclusive naive versus antigen-experienced comparison. In older individuals, TCR beta diversity per million T cells was lower, falling roughly linearly with age.

The germline V gene encodes CDR1 DFQATT and CDR2 SNEGSKA (reference sequence). The V gene end was trimmed by 1 base and the J gene end by 1 base; junction bases not matched to a gene: 9. This CDR3 has 17 residues. Alongside a J-beta primer mix, a sample-barcoded 5' primer served in a second PCR lasting about 7 to 12 cycles. The yield of each sample was at least 2.5 million CDR3-containing paired-end reads. Using its own MiXCR run on the 5' RACE reads, TCRdb lists one record per CDR3 protein. The sample has around 800,000 distinct CDR3 sequences, roughly 53% seen once. The chain uses TRBV20-1 and TRBJ1-5; 8 bases align to TRBD1. This clonotype originated in a man older than 75 in good health. The source material was blood. CDR3: CSARGDRGESSNQPQHF. The CDR3 DNA reads TGCAGTGCTAGAGGAGACAGGGGAGAGTCCAGCAATCAGCCCCAGCATTTT.